This TCR beta chain was obtained from a study of beta chain features in type 1 diabetes. The whole isolated RNA underwent reverse transcription, so sequencing captured expressed TCRB transcripts. The method was immunoSEQ multiplex PCR; TCRdb's version includes in-frame clones alone and lacks a portion of them. The table shows 240,000 or so clones, with around 26% occurring only once. This clone was seen more than once but under ten times. The CDR3 is 17 amino acids. J was trimmed by 1 base and V by 1 base; bases with no gene match: 7. Germline assignment: CDR1 SEHNR and CDR2 FQNEAQ (reference sequence).

The sequencing input was central memory CD4+ T cells from blood. The rearrangement joins TRBV7-9 to TRBJ1-5, with 7 bases lining up with TRBD1. The TCR was taken from a man aged 30 to 39 in good health. CDR3 sequence: CASSLVLTGLSNQPQHF. In DNA, the CDR3 is TGTGCCAGCAGCTTAGTCTTGACAGGGCTGAGCAATCAGCCCCAGCATTTT.